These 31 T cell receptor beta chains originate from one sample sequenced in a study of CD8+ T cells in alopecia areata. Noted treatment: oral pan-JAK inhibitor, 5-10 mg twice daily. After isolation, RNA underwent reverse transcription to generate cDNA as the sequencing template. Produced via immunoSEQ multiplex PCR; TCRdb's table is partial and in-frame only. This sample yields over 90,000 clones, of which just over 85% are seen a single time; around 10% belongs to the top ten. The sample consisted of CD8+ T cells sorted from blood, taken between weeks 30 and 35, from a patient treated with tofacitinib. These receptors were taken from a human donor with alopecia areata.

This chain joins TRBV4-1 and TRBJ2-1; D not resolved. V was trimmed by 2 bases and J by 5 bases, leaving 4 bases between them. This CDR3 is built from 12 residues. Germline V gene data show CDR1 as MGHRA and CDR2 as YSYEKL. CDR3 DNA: TGCGCCAGCAGCCAAAACAACAATGAGCAGTTCTTC. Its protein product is CASSQNNNEQFF.

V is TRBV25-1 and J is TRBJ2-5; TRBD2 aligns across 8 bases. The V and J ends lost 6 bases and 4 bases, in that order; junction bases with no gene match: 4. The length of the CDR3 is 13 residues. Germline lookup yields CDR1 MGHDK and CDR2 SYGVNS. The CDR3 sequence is CASSGGLVETQYF. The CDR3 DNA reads TGTGCCAGCAGCGGGGGACTAGTAGAGACCCAGTACTTC.

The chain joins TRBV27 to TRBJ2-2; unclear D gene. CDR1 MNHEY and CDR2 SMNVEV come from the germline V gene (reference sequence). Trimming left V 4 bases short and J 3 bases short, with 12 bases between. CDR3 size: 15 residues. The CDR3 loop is CASSWLASYTGELFF. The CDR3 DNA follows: TGTGCCAGCAGTTGGCTTGCCTCGTACACCGGGGAGCTGTTTTTT.

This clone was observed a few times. The CDR3 nucleotides are TGCGCCAGCAGCCAAAGGACGGAGGCCGTCCTCTACGAGCAGTACTTC. Translated, it gives CASSQRTEAVLYEQYF. The chain couples TRBV5-1 to TRBJ2-7, with D possibly TRBD2 on 5 matching bases. Germline CDR1 and CDR2: SGHRS and YFSETQ. Trimming pared 4 bases from V and 3 bases from J, leaving 20 bases between. This CDR3 has 16 residues.

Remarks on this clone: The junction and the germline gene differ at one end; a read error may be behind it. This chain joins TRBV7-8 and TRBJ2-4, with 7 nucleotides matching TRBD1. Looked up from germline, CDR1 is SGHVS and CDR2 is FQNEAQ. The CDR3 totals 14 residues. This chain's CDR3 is CASSAGTAQNIQYF. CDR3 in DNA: TGTGCCAGCAGCGCCGGGACAGCCCAAAACATTCAGTACTTC.

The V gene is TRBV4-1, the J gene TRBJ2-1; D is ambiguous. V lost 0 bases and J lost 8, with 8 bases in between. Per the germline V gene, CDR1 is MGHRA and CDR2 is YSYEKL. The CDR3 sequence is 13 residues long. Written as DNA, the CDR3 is TGCGCCAGCAGCCAAGATTCGCCCTATGAGCAGTTCTTC. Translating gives CASSQDSPYEQFF.

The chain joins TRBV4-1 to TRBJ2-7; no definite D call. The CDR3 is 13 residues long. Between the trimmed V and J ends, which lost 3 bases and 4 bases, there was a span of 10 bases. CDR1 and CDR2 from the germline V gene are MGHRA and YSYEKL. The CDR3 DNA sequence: TGCGCCAGCAGCCAGGGAATCGGGTACGAGCAGTACTTC. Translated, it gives CASSQGIGYEQYF.

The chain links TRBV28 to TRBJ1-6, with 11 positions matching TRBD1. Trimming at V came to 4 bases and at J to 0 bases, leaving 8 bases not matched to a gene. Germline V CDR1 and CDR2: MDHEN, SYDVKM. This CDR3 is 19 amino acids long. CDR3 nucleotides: TGTGCCAGCAGTTACCTTTGGACAGGGGGCAACTCCTATAATTCACCCCTCCACTTT. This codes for CASSYLWTGGNSYNSPLHF.

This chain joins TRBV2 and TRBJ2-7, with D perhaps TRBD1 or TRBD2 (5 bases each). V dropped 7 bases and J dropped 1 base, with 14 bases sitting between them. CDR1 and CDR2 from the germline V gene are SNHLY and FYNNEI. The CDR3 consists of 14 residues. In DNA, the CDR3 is TGTGCCAGCACTTCGAGGGACGGGTCCTACGAGCAGTACTTC. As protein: CASTSRDGSYEQYF. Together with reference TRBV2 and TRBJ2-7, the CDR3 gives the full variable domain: EPEVTQTPSHQVTQMGQEVILRCVPISNHLYFYWYRQILGQKVEFLVSFYNNEISEKSEIFDDQFSVERPDGSNFTLKIRSTKLEDSAMYFCASTSRDGSYEQYFGPGTRLTVT.

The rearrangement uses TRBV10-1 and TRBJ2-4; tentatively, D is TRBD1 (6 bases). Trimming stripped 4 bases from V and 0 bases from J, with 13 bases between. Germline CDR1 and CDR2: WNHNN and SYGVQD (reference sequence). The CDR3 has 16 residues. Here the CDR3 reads CASSAGTGIAKNIQYF. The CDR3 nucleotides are TGCGCCAGCAGTGCCGGCACAGGGATAGCCAAAAACATTCAGTACTTC.

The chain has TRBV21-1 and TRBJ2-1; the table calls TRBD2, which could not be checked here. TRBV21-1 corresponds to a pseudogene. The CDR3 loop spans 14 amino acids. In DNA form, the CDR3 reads TGTGCCAGCAGCAAAGTATCACTAGCGGGGGGGCAGTTCTTC. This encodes CASSKVSLAGGQFF.

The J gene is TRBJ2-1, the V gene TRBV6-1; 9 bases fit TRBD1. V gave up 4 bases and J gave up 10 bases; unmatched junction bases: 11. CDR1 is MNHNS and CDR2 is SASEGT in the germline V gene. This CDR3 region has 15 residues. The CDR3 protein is CASSGAEQGAWEQFF. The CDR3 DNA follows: TGTGCCAGCAGTGGGGCGGAACAGGGGGCTTGGGAGCAGTTCTTC.

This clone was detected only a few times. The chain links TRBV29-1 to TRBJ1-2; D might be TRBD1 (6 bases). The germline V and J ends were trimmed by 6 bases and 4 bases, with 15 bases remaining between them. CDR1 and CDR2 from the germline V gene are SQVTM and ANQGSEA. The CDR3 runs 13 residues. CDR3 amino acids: CSVITGNSYGYTF. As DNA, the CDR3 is TGCAGCGTCATTACAGGGAACTCCTATGGCTACACCTTC.

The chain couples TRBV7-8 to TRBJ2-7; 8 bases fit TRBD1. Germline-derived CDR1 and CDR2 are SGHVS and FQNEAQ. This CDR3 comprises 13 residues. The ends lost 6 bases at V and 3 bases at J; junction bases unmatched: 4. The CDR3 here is CASSITGGYEQYF. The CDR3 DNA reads TGTGCCAGCAGTATAACAGGGGGCTACGAGCAGTACTTC.

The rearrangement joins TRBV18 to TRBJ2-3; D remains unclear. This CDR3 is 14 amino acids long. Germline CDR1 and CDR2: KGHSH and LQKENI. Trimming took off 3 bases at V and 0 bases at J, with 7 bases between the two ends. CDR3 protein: CASSPTVSTDTQYF. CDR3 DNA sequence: TGTGCCAGCTCACCGACTGTTAGCACAGATACGCAGTATTTT.

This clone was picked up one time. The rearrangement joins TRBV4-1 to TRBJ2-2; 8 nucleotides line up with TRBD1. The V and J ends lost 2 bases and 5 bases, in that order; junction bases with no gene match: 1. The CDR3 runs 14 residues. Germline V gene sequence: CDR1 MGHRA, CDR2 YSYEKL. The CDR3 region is CASSQRQGTGELFF. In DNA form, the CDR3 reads TGCGCCAGCAGCCAAAGACAGGGGACCGGGGAGCTGTTTTTT.

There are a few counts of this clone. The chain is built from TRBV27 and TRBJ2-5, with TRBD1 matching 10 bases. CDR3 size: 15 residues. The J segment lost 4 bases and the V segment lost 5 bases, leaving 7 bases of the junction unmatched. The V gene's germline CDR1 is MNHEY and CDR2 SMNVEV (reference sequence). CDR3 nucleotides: TGTGCCAGCAGTCCACGGGACAGGGGAATAGAGACCCAGTACTTC. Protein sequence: CASSPRDRGIETQYF.

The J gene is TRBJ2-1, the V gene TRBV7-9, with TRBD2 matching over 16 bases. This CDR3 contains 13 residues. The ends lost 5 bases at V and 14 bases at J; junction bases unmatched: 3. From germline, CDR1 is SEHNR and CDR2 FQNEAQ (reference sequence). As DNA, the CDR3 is TGTGCCAGCAGCCCGGGACTAGCGGGGGGGAAGTTCTTC. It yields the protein CASSPGLAGGKFF.

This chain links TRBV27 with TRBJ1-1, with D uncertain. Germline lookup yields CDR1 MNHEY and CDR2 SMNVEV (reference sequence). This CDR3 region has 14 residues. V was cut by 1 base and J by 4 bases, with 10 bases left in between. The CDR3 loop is CASSLYGPGTEAFF. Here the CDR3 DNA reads TGTGCCAGCAGTTTATACGGTCCAGGCACTGAAGCTTTCTTT.

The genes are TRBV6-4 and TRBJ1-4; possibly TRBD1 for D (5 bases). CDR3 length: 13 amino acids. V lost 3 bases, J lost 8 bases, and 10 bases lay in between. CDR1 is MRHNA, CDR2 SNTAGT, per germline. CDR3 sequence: CASSERQNEKLFF. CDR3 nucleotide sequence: TGTGCCAGCAGTGAACGACAGAACGAAAAACTGTTTTTT.

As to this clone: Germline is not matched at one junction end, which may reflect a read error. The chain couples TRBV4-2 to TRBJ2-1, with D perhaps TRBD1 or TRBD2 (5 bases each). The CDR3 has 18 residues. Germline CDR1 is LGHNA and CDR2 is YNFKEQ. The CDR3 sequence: CAISQDSSRDLSYNEQFF. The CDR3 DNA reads TGTGCCATCAGCCAAGATTCTAGTAGGGACCTCTCCTACAATGAGCAGTTCTTC.

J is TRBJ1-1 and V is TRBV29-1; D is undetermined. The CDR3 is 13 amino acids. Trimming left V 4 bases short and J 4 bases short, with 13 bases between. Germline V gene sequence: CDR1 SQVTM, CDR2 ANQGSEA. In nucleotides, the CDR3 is TGCAGCGTTGTGGACGGACTCTCCACTGAAGCTTTCTTT. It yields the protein CSVVDGLSTEAFF. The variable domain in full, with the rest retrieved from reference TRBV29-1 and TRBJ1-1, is SAVISQKPSRDICQRGTSLTIQCQVDSQVTMMFWYRQQPGQSLTLIATANQGSEATYESGFVIDKFPISRPNLTFSTLTVSNMSPEDSSIYLCSVVDGLSTEAFFGQGTRLTVV.

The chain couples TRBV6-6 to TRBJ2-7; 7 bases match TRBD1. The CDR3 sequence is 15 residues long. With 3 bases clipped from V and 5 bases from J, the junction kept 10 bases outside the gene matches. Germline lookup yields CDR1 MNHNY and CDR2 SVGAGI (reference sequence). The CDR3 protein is CASSYARQGSHEQYF. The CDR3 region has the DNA TGTGCCAGCAGTTATGCCCGACAGGGAAGCCACGAGCAGTACTTC.

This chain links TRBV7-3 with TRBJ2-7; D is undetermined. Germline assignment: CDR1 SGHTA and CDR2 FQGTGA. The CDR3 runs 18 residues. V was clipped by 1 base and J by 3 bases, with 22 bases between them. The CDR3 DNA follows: TGTGCCAGCAGCTTAATCGGCCCCCCGATCCCAGTGCTCTACGAGCAGTACTTC. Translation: CASSLIGPPIPVLYEQYF.

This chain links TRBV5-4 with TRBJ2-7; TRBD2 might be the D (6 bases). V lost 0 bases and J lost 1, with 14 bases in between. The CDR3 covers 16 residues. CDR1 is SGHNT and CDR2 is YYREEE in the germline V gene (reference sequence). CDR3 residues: CASSLGTGRGSYEQYF. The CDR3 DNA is TGTGCCAGCAGCTTGGGGACGGGACGGGGGTCCTACGAGCAGTACTTC.

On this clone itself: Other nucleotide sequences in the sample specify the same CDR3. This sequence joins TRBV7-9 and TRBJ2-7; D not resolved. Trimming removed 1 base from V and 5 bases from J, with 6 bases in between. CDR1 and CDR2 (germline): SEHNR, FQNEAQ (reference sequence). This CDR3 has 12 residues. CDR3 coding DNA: TGTGCCAGCAGCTTAGGACGGGACGAGCAGTACTTC. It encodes CASSLGRDEQYF.

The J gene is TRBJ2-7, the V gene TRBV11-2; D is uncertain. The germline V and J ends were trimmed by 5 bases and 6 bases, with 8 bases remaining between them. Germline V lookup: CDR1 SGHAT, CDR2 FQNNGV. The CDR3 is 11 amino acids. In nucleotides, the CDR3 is TGTGCCAGCAGCCACCGTCGCGAGCAGTACTTC. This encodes CASSHRREQYF.

The CDR3 spells CASSDRAGGNTEAFF. Written as DNA, the CDR3 is TGTGCCAGCAGCGACAGGGCCGGGGGAAACACTGAAGCTTTCTTT. The rearrangement joins TRBV13 to TRBJ1-1; 7 bases are shared with TRBD1. Germline V gene sequence: CDR1 PRHDT, CDR2 FYEKMQ (reference sequence). V dropped 5 bases and J dropped 2; count of bases not matched to a gene: 8. The CDR3 length is 15 residues. Combining the CDR3 with reference TRBV13 and TRBJ1-1 gives the whole variable domain AAGVIQSPRHLIKEKRETATLKCYPIPRHDTVYWYQQGPGQDPQFLISFYEKMQSDKGSIPDRFSAQQFSDYHSELNMSSLELGDSALYFCASSDRAGGNTEAFFGQGTRLTVV.

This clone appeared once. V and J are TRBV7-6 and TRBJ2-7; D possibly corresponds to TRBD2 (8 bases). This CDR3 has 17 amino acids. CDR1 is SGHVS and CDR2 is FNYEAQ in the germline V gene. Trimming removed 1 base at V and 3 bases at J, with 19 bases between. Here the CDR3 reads CASSLVAGQQINYEQYF. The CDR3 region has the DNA TGTGCCAGCAGCTTAGTAGCGGGACAGCAAATTAACTACGAGCAGTACTTC.

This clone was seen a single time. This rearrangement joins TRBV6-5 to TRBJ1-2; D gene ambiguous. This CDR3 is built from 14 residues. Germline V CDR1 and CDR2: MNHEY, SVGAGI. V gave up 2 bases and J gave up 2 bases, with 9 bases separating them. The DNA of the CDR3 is TGTGCCAGCAGTTACACTCCCAGGAACTATGGCTACACCTTC. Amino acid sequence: CASSYTPRNYGYTF.

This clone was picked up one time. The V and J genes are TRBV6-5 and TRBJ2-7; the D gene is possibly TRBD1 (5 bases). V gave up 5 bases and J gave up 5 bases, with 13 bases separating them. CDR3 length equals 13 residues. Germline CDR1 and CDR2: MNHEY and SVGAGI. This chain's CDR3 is CASSEQGVHEQYF. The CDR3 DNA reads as TGTGCCAGCAGTGAGCAGGGTGTTCACGAGCAGTACTTC.